The 32 T cell receptor beta chains given below trace back to one sample, sequenced in a study of blood T cell repertoires in COVID-19. Method: immunoSEQ multiplex PCR; TCRdb's copy keeps in-frame clones and lacks some. The sample has 200,000 to 300,000 clones; 85% to 90% are singletons. Material for sequencing was peripheral blood. These receptors were collected from a woman aged 60-75 years with COVID-19, enrolled during active disease.

V usage is TRBV12-3 or TRBV12-4 and J usage is TRBJ2-3; no reliable D call. Deletions cut 0 bases from V and 6 bases from J, with 7 bases between. The CDR3 runs 13 residues. DNA of the CDR3: TGTGCCAGCAGTTTAGCGCTATTCGATACGCAGTATTTT. It translates to CASSLALFDTQYF.

The chain employs TRBV28 and TRBJ2-3; TRBD2 aligns across 9 bases. CDR1 and CDR2 from the germline V gene are MDHEN and SYDVKM. This CDR3 contains 16 residues. V gave up 5 bases and J gave up 5 bases; unmatched junction bases: 11. CDR3: CASSPMAGGRGDTQYF. The CDR3 DNA reads TGTGCCAGCAGTCCCATGGCGGGAGGGCGAGGAGATACGCAGTATTTT.

The V call is TRBV6-1, the J call TRBJ1-2; D unresolved. Trimming shortened V by 2 bases and J by 3 bases, and 10 bases separated the two germline ends. Germline V lookup: CDR1 MNHNS, CDR2 SASEGT. The CDR3 consists of 14 residues. The CDR3 protein is CASSESGWYYGYTF. As DNA, the CDR3 is TGTGCCAGCAGTGAATCCGGGTGGTACTATGGCTACACCTTC.

The chain has TRBV28 and TRBJ2-1; no firm D call. The CDR3 is 14 amino acids. The V gene's germline CDR1 is MDHEN and CDR2 SYDVKM. Trimming took 6 bases from V and 4 from J, leaving 13 bases between them. CDR3 DNA sequence: TGTGCCAGCAGCCCTCACTTCATGTACAATGAGCAGTTCTTC. Amino acids: CASSPHFMYNEQFF.

The chain uses TRBV20-1 and TRBJ1-2; D not resolved. The CDR3 spans 11 residues. The germline V gene has CDR1 DFQATT and CDR2 SNEGSKA (reference sequence). V was shortened by 5 bases and J by 8 bases, with 12 bases between the two germline ends. CDR3 bases: TGCAGTGCTGGGGAGAGTTCGGGCTACACCTTC. It encodes CSAGESSGYTF.

CDR3 coding DNA: TGTGCCAGCAGTGAATGGTTAGCGGGAGGATACAATGAGCAGTTCTTC. Protein: CASSEWLAGGYNEQFF. The chain has TRBV2 and TRBJ2-1; TRBD2 agrees at 10 bases. Germline CDR1 is SNHLY and CDR2 is FYNNEI. The CDR3 spans 16 residues. The ends lost 2 bases at V and 4 bases at J; junction bases unmatched: 5.

V is TRBV6-1 and J is TRBJ1-5; TRBD1 is a possible D gene (6 bases). Germline V gene data show CDR1 as MNHNS and CDR2 as SASEGT. This CDR3 spans 13 amino acids. Trimming removed 3 bases from V and 9 bases from J, with 12 bases in between. The CDR3 region is CASSDRGPGPQHF. CDR3 sequence (DNA): TGTGCCAGCAGTGACAGGGGCCCCGGGCCCCAGCATTTT.

The chain couples TRBV28 to TRBJ2-5; D might be TRBD1 (5 bases). V lost 3 bases to trimming and J lost 3 bases, with 14 bases between them. Per germline, CDR1 MDHEN and CDR2 SYDVKM. This CDR3 is 15 amino acids long. In DNA, the CDR3 is TGTGCCAGCAGTTTTAGCAGGAAGGGGAAAGAGACCCAGTACTTC. Translating it yields CASSFSRKGKETQYF.

The chain joins TRBV19 to TRBJ2-1, with 8 bases matching TRBD1. CDR3 length: 15 amino acids. Germline V gives CDR1 LNHDA, CDR2 SQIVND (reference sequence). The J segment lost 7 bases and the V segment lost 3 bases, leaving 8 bases of the junction unmatched. The CDR3 sequence is CASSIGQGAVNEQFF. CDR3 sequence (DNA): TGTGCCAGTAGTATTGGGCAGGGGGCGGTTAATGAGCAGTTCTTC.

The chain links TRBV7-9 to TRBJ1-1; no clear D. Trimming pared 6 bases from V and 4 bases from J, leaving 15 bases between. Germline V gives CDR1 SEHNR, CDR2 FQNEAQ (reference sequence). The CDR3 loop spans 14 amino acids. CDR3 protein: CASSPDGEGTEAFF. For the CDR3, the DNA is TGTGCCAGCAGTCCAGACGGGGAGGGCACTGAAGCTTTCTTT. The full variable domain, its missing parts supplied by reference TRBV7-9 and TRBJ1-1, is DTGVSQNPRHKITKRGQNVTFRCDPISEHNRLYWYRQTLGQGPEFLTYFQNEAQLEKSRLLSDRFSAERPKGSFSTLEIQRTEQGDSAMYLCASSPDGEGTEAFFGQGTRLTVV.

The rearrangement links TRBV24-1 to TRBJ2-1, with unresolved D. The germline V gene has CDR1 KGHDR and CDR2 SFDVKD. The V gene lost 1 base and the J gene lost 7 bases, with 10 bases spanning the gap. The CDR3 loop spans 14 amino acids. CDR3 amino acids: CATSDFRGHNEQFF. The CDR3 coding sequence is TGTGCCACCAGTGATTTTCGCGGCCATAATGAGCAGTTCTTC.

This chain connects TRBV11-3 to TRBJ2-4; no clear D gene. V lost 2 bases and J 6 bases, leaving 5 bases between the germline ends. CDR3 size: 12 residues. CDR1 is SGHNT, CDR2 YENEEA, per germline. CDR3 residues: CASSLTGNIQYF. The CDR3 DNA follows: TGTGCCAGCAGCTTAACGGGAAACATTCAGTACTTC.

The V gene is TRBV5-6, the J gene TRBJ1-3, with D maybe TRBD1 (5 bases). CDR3 size: 15 residues. CDR1 and CDR2 from the germline V gene are SGHDT and YYEEEE. Deletions cut 0 bases from V and 2 bases from J, with 9 bases between. DNA of the CDR3: TGTGCCAGCAGCTTGGCCGGCAGGGCTGGAAACACCATATATTTT. Residues: CASSLAGRAGNTIYF. Full variable domain (missing parts from reference TRBV5-6 and TRBJ1-3): DAGVTQSPTHLIKTRGQQVTLRCSPKSGHDTVSWYQQALGQGPQFIFQYYEEEERQRGNFPDRFSGHQFPNYSSELNVNALLLGDSALYLCASSLAGRAGNTIYFGEGSWLTVV.

This clone was seen a few times. The chain is built from TRBV7-2 and TRBJ2-5; D remains unclear. The ends were cut back, 2 bases at V and 0 bases at J, with 10 bases in the middle. Germline V CDR1 and CDR2: SGHTA, FQGNSA. The CDR3 runs 15 residues. Here the CDR3 reads CASSLFAQNQETQYF. The CDR3 DNA is TGTGCCAGCAGCTTATTCGCGCAAAACCAAGAGACCCAGTACTTC.

In its sample, this clone was seen many times. This rearrangement joins TRBV5-8 to TRBJ1-2, with 8 bases that match TRBD1. Germline values: CDR1 SGHTS, CDR2 YDEGEE. The junction had 2 bases not matched to a gene; V was cut back by 0 bases and J by 4 bases. This CDR3 has 14 amino acids. As DNA, the CDR3 is TGTGCCAGCAGCTTGGCAGGGGGCGGCTATGGCTACACCTTC. Translating gives CASSLAGGGYGYTF.

This chain links TRBV5-4 with TRBJ2-3, with TRBD2 matching over 9 bases. This CDR3 has 16 residues. J gave up 7 bases and V 4 bases, and 13 bases lay outside the gene matches. Germline lookup yields CDR1 SGHNT and CDR2 YYREEE (reference sequence). The CDR3 DNA reads as TGTGCCAGCAGCCTCCCAGACGCGGGAGGGCCTTATACGCAGTATTTT. This translates into CASSLPDAGGPYTQYF. The full variable domain, with the rest looked up from reference TRBV5-4 and TRBJ2-3, is ETGVTQSPTHLIKTRGQQVTLRCSSQSGHNTVSWYQQALGQGPQFIFQYYREEENGRGNFPPRFSGLQFPNYSSELNVNALELDDSALYLCASSLPDAGGPYTQYFGPGTRLTVL.

Turning to this clone: The same CDR3 also results from other DNA sequences found in this sample. This rearrangement joins TRBV28 to TRBJ2-7; possibly TRBD1 for D (6 bases). This CDR3 is 14 amino acids long. Germline V gene data show CDR1 as MDHEN and CDR2 as SYDVKM. With 3 bases removed from V and 1 base from J, the gap between germline ends came to 10 bases. DNA for the CDR3: TGTGCCAGCAGTTTGGGGGCGTATTCCTACGAGCAGTACTTC. Translation gives CASSLGAYSYEQYF. The whole variable domain, filled in from reference TRBV28 and TRBJ2-7, reads DVKVTQSSRYLVKRTGEKVFLECVQDMDHENMFWYRQDPGLGLRLIYFSYDVKMKEKGDIPEGYSVSREKKERFSLILESASTNQTSMYLCASSLGAYSYEQYFGPGTRLTVT.

The J gene is TRBJ2-3, the V gene TRBV3-1 (or the pseudogene TRBV3-2), with TRBD2 identical over 10 bases. Germline V CDR1 and CDR2: LGHDT, YNNKEL (reference sequence). The CDR3 spans 16 residues. V shed 1 base, J shed 8 bases, and the junction held 9 bases outside the gene matches. CDR3 coding DNA: TGTGCCAGCAGCCAAGCGGTACCAGCGGGAGGGCCTACGCAGTATTTT. Amino acids: CASSQAVPAGGPTQYF.

The J gene is TRBJ2-3, the V gene TRBV24-1; tentatively, D is TRBD2 (6 bases). The germline V gene encodes CDR1 KGHDR and CDR2 SFDVKD. The ends were cut back, 2 bases at V and 4 bases at J, with 12 bases in the middle. The CDR3 length is 15 residues. The CDR3 protein is CATSDSGRPPDTQYF. CDR3 DNA sequence: TGTGCCACCAGTGATTCCGGGAGACCCCCAGATACGCAGTATTTT.

This clone appeared a few times. The chain is built from TRBV24-1 and TRBJ1-1; 9 nucleotides align to TRBD1. The germline CDR1 and CDR2 sequences are KGHDR and SFDVKD. CDR3 size: 15 residues. J lost 4 bases, V lost 3 bases, and 5 bases had no gene match. The chain's CDR3 is CATSDPKTGGTEAFF. CDR3 DNA sequence: TGTGCCACCAGTGATCCGAAGACAGGGGGCACTGAAGCTTTCTTT.

The V and J genes are TRBV5-4 and TRBJ2-2; the match to TRBD2 covers 10 bases. Germline CDR1 SGHNT, CDR2 YYREEE (reference sequence). The J segment lost 4 bases and the V segment lost 4 bases, leaving 13 bases of the junction unmatched. The CDR3 covers 18 residues. The CDR3 region has the DNA TGTGCCAGCAGCCGCGGGGGAGCGGGAGGGCCCAGCACCGGGGAGCTGTTTTTT. It codes for CASSRGGAGGPSTGELFF.

This clone was observed a few times. The chain links TRBV12-3 or TRBV12-4 to TRBJ2-7, with unresolved D. The CDR3 totals 12 residues. Trimming shortened V by 6 bases and J by 6 bases, and 12 bases separated the two germline ends. The DNA of the CDR3 is TGTGCCAGCAGCCTAGACCCGGGCGAGCAGTACTTC. It codes for CASSLDPGEQYF.

V and J are TRBV10-3 and TRBJ2-5; 15 bases map to TRBD2. The germline gives CDR1 ENHRY, CDR2 SYGVKD. Trimming removed 5 bases from V and 4 bases from J; junction bases left unmatched: 2. The CDR3 length is 15 residues. CDR3: CAISPGLAGGETQYF. CDR3 nucleotides: TGTGCCATCAGTCCGGGACTAGCGGGGGGAGAGACCCAGTACTTC.

CDR3 sequence reads: CASSMGEAGNQPQHF. The DNA for the CDR3 is TGTGCCAGTAGTATGGGTGAGGCTGGCAATCAGCCCCAGCATTTT. The V and J genes are TRBV19 and TRBJ1-5; D not resolved. Germline assignment: CDR1 LNHDA and CDR2 SQIVND (reference sequence). The CDR3 is 15 amino acids. The V and J ends lost 3 bases and 2 bases respectively, with 11 bases between them.

This clone was seen just once. V is TRBV15 and J is TRBJ1-5; no firm D call. The CDR3 has 15 amino acids. Trimming removed 1 base from V and 3 bases from J, with 10 bases in between. The V gene's germline CDR1 is LNHNV and CDR2 YYDKDF (reference sequence). For the CDR3, the DNA is TGTGCCACCAGCAGAGTTAGACAACTCAATCAGCCCCAGCATTTT. Protein sequence: CATSRVRQLNQPQHF.

This CDR3 reads CASSLTSGSREQYF. As DNA, the CDR3 is TGCGCCAGCAGCTTGACTAGCGGGAGTCGCGAGCAGTACTTC. The chain recombines TRBV5-1 with TRBJ2-7, with 11 bases that match TRBD2. This CDR3 has 14 residues. J gave up 6 bases and V 1 base, and 3 bases lay outside the gene matches. CDR1 SGHRS and CDR2 YFSETQ come from the germline V gene.

The CDR3 loop reads CASRPYRIEGYTF. The CDR3 bases are TGTGCCAGCAGGCCTTACAGGATAGAGGGCTACACCTTC. V is TRBV7-3 and J is TRBJ1-2, with TRBD1 as a possible D gene (5 bases). The CDR3 has 13 residues. Trimming cost V 6 bases and J 8 bases, with 16 bases left between them. Germline V gives CDR1 SGHTA, CDR2 FQGTGA.

The rearrangement links TRBV19 to TRBJ2-3; TRBD2 might be the D (6 bases). The CDR3 is made up of 14 amino acids. CDR1 and CDR2 from the germline V gene are LNHDA and SQIVND (reference sequence). V was pared by 6 bases and J by 5 bases, with 15 bases between. CDR3 sequence: CASSTNVGGDTQYF. In DNA, the CDR3 is TGTGCCAGTAGCACTAATGTGGGGGGAGATACGCAGTATTTT.

The chain has TRBV6-5 and TRBJ1-1, with unresolved D. The CDR3 length is 14 residues. V was cut by 6 bases and J by 5 bases, with 16 bases left in between. Germline values: CDR1 MNHEY, CDR2 SVGAGI. CDR3 sequence reads: CASRFLGELTEAFF. DNA for the CDR3: TGTGCCAGCAGATTCCTCGGGGAATTGACTGAAGCTTTCTTT.

The chain couples TRBV5-4 to TRBJ1-5; no definite D call. With 0 bases removed from V and 5 bases from J, the gap between germline ends came to 6 bases. The CDR3 runs 13 residues. Germline V gene lookup returns CDR1 SGHNT and CDR2 YYREEE (reference sequence). CDR3 loop: CASSLELDQPQHF. CDR3 nucleotide sequence: TGTGCCAGCAGCTTGGAGTTAGATCAGCCCCAGCATTTT.

This chain connects TRBV4-2 to TRBJ1-2; 8 bases match TRBD1. Germline CDR1 reads LGHNA; CDR2 reads YNFKEQ. The CDR3 extends over 16 amino acids. Trimming took 0 bases from V and 4 from J; bases not matched to a gene: 7. CDR3 in amino acids: CASSQDRGQAPYGYTF. The CDR3 DNA is TGTGCCAGCAGCCAAGATCGGGGACAGGCTCCCTATGGCTACACCTTC.

This sequence joins TRBV7-9 and TRBJ2-1, with no clear D. Germline CDR1 SEHNR, CDR2 FQNEAQ (reference sequence). Deletions cut 2 bases from V and 5 bases from J, with 7 bases between. The CDR3 contains 13 residues. DNA for the CDR3: TGTGCCAGCAGCTTATTACAGCACAATGAGCAGTTCTTC. As protein: CASSLLQHNEQFF.